A single count supports the clone carrying this T cell receptor beta chain. Its antigen is unidentified. This entry comes from a study of metastatic and nonmetastatic thyroid tumors. Study summary: Repertoires of blood and of tissue (tumor or nodule) from malignant and benign thyroid patients were compared. Study-level results: In both blood and tumor samples, TCR beta diversity was reported significantly higher for malignant than benign nodules.

V shed 2 bases, J shed 8 bases, and the junction held 11 bases outside the gene matches. Per germline, CDR1 SEHNR and CDR2 FQNEAQ (reference sequence). The CDR3 runs 15 residues. Patients underwent thyroid surgery, and none had received any treatment before it. In the authors' workflow: A papillary thyroid cancer distant-metastasis classifier was built from CDR3 differences across clinicopathological groups. Using MiXCR, TCRdb reanalyzed the PCR reads. The V and J calls reflect TCRdb's pipeline rather than the authors' work. Of some 17,000 clones listed, 30% to 40% are singletons. V usage is TRBV7-9 and J usage is TRBJ1-2; 7 bases agree with TRBD1. The sample comprised tumor tissue. The sequence derives from a female donor with papillary thyroid cancer or a benign thyroid nodule (not recorded which). Some clones in this sample may be carry-over from other donors' samples. The CDR3 reads CASSLWAEGAFGYTF. The CDR3, as DNA: TGTGCCAGCAGCTTATGGGCCGAGGGGGCTTTCGGCTACACCTTC.